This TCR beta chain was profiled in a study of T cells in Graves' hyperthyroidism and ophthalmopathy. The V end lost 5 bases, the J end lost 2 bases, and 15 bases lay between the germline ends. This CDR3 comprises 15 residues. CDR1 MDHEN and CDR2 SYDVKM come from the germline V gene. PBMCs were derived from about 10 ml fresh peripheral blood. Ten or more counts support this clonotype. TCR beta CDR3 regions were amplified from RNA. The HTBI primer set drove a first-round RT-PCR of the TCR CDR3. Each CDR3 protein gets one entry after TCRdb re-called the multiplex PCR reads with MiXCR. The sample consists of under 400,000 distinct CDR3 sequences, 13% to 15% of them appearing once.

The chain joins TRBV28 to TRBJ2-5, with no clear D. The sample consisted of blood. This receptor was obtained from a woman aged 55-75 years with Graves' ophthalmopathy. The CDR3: CASSPPPVGQETQYF. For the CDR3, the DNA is TGTGCCAGCAGTCCCCCCCCCGTCGGGCAAGAGACCCAGTACTTC.